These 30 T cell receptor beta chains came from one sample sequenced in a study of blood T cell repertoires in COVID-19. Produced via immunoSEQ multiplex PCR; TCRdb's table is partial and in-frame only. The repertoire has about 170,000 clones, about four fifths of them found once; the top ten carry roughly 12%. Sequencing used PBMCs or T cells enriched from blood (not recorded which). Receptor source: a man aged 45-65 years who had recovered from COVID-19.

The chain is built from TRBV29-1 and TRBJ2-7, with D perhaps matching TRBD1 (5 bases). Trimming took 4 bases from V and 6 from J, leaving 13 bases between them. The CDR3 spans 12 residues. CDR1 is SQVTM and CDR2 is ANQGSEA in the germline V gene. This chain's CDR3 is CSVGRQWGEQYF. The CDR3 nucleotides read TGCAGCGTTGGGAGACAGTGGGGCGAGCAGTACTTC.

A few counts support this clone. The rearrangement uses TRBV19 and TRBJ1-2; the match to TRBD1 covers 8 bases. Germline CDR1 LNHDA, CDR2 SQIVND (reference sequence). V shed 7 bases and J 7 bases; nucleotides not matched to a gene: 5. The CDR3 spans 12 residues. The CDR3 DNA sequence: TGTGCCAGTACGACAGGGGTCGGTGGCTACACCTTC. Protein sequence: CASTTGVGGYTF.

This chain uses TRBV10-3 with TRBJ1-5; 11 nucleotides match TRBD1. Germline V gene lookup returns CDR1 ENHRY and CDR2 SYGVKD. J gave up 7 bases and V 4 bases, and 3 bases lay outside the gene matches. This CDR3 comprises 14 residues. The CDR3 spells CAISGTGGGQPQHF. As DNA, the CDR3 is TGTGCCATCAGTGGGACAGGGGGCGGGCAGCCCCAGCATTTT.

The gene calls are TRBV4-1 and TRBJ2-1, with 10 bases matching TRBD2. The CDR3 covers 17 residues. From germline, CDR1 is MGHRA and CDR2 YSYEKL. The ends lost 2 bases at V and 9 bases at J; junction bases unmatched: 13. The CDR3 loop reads CASSQSQSERGGAEQFF. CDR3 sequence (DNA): TGCGCCAGCAGCCAATCGCAGTCGGAGCGGGGGGGCGCTGAGCAGTTCTTC.

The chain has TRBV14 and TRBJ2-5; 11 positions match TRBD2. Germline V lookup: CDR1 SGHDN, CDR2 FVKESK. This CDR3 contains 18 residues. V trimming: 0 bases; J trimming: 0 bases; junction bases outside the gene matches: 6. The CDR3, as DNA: TGTGCCAGCAGCCAAGATCTACTAGCGGGAGAGTACCAAGAGACCCAGTACTTC. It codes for CASSQDLLAGEYQETQYF.

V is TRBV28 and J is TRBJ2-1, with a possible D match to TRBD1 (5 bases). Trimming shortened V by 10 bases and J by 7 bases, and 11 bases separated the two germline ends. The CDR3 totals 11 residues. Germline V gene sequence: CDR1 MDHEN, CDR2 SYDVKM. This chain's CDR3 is CATQGRNEQFF. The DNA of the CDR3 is TGTGCCACTCAGGGCAGGAATGAGCAGTTCTTC. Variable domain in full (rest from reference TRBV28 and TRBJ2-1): DVKVTQSSRYLVKRTGEKVFLECVQDMDHENMFWYRQDPGLGLRLIYFSYDVKMKEKGDIPEGYSVSREKKERFSLILESASTNQTSMYLCATQGRNEQFFGPGTRLTVL.

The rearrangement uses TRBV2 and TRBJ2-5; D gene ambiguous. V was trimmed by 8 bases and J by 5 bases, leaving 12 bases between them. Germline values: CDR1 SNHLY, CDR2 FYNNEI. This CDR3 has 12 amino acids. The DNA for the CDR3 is TGTGCCAGCCCCGGGTATGACGAGACCCAGTACTTC. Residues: CASPGYDETQYF.

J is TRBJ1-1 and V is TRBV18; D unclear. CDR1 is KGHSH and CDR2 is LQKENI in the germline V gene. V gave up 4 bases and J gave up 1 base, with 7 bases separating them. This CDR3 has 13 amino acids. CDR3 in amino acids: CASSLSENTEAFF. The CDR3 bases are TGTGCCAGCTCACTGTCAGAGAACACTGAAGCTTTCTTT.

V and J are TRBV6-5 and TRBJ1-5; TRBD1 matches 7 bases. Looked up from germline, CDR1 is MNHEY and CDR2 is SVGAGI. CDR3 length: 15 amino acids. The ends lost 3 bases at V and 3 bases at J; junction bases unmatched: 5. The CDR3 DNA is TGTGCCAGCAGTTATAACAGGGGACTCAATCAGCCCCAGCATTTT. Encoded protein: CASSYNRGLNQPQHF.

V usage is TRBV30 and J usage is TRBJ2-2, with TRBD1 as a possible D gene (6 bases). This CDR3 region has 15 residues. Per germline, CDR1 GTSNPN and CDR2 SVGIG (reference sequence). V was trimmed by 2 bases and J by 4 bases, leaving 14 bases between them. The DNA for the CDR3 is TGTGCCTGGAGTAAGGTGGACAGAATCACCGGGGAGCTGTTTTTT. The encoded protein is CAWSKVDRITGELFF.

CDR3 DNA: TGTGCCAGCAGTGCGATGGTCAGGACTGAAGCTTTCTTT. As protein: CASSAMVRTEAFF. V and J are TRBV2 and TRBJ1-1, with no clear D. Trimming shortened V by 4 bases and J by 5 bases, and 11 bases separated the two germline ends. The CDR3 extends over 13 amino acids. From germline, CDR1 is SNHLY and CDR2 FYNNEI.

CDR3 sequence reads: CAISEGGSRNQPQHF. DNA of the CDR3: TGTGCCATCAGTGAGGGGGGCTCTCGCAATCAGCCCCAGCATTTT. The chain employs TRBV10-3 and TRBJ1-5; weak D call: TRBD1 (6 bases). Per germline, CDR1 ENHRY and CDR2 SYGVKD. The CDR3 is made up of 15 amino acids. Deletions cut 2 bases from V and 2 bases from J, with 10 bases between.

The CDR3 DNA is TGTGCCAGCAGCTACAGGGGAGTTGCCTCCTACGAGCAGTACTTC. Protein sequence: CASSYRGVASYEQYF. This rearrangement joins TRBV5-6 to TRBJ2-7; 7 bases match TRBD1. The CDR3 has 15 residues. Germline V gene data show CDR1 as SGHDT and CDR2 as YYEEEE. The V gene end was trimmed by 3 bases and the J gene end by 0 bases; junction bases not matched to a gene: 6.

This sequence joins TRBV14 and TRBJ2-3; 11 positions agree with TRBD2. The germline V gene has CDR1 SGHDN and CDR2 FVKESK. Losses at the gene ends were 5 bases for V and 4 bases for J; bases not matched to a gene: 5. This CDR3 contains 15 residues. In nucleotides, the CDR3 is TGTGCCAGCAGCTCGACTAGCGGGGTGGCAGATACGCAGTATTTT. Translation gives CASSSTSGVADTQYF. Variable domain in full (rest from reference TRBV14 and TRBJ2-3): EAGVTQFPSHSVIEKGQTVTLRCDPISGHDNLYWYRRVMGKEIKFLLHFVKESKQDESGMPNNRFLAERTGGTYSTLKVQPAELEDSGVYFCASSSTSGVADTQYFGPGTRLTVL.

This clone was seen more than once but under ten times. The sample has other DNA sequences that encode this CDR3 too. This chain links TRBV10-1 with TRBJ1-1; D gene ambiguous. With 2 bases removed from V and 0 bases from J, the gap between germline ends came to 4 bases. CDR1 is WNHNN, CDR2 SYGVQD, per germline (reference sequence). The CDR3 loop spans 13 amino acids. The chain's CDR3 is CASSETVNTEAFF. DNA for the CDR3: TGCGCCAGCAGTGAGACAGTGAACACTGAAGCTTTCTTT.

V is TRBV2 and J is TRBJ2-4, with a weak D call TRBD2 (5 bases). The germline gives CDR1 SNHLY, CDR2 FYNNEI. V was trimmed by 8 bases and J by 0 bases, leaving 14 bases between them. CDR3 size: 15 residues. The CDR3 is CASRGRLLAKNIQYF. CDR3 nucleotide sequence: TGTGCCAGCCGTGGGCGACTACTAGCCAAAAACATTCAGTACTTC.

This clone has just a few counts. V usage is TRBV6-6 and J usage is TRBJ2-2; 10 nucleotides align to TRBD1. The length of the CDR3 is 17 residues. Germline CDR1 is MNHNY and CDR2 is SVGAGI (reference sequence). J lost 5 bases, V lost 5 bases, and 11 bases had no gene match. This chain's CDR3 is CASSRRQGAEGTGELFF. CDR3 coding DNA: TGTGCCAGCAGTCGACGACAGGGGGCTGAAGGGACCGGGGAGCTGTTTTTT.

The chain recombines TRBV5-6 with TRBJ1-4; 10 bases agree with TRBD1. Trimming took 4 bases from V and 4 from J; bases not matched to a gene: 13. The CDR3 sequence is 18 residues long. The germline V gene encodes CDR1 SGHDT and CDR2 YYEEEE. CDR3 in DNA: TGTGCCAGCAGCATAACCGGGACAGGGGCGTTTGGTAATGAAAAACTGTTTTTT. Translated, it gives CASSITGTGAFGNEKLFF.

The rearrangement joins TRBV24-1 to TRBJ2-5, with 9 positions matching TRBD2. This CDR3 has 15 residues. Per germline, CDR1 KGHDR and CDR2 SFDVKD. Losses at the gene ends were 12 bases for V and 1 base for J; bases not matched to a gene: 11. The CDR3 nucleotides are TGTGCCCCGCTTCCGAGCGGGGGGCCCCAAGAGACCCAGTACTTC. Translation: CAPLPSGGPQETQYF.

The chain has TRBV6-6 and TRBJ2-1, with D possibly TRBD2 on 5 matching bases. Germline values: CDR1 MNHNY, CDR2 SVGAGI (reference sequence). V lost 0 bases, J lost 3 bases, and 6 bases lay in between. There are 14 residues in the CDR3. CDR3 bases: TGTGCCAGCAGTTACTCGGGAGACTACAATGAGCAGTTCTTC. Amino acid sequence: CASSYSGDYNEQFF.

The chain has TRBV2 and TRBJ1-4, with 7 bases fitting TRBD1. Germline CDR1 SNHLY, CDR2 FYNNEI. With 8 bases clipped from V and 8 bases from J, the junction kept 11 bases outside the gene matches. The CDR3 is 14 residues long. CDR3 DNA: TGTGCCAGCCGAAACCGGGAGGGGGCCGAAAAACTGTTTTTT. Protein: CASRNREGAEKLFF. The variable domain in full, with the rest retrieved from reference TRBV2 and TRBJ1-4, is EPEVTQTPSHQVTQMGQEVILRCVPISNHLYFYWYRQILGQKVEFLVSFYNNEISEKSEIFDDQFSVERPDGSNFTLKIRSTKLEDSAMYFCASRNREGAEKLFFGSGTQLSVL.

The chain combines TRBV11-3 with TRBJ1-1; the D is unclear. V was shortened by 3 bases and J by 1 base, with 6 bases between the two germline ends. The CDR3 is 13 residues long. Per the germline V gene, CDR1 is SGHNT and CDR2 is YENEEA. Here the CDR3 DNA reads TGTGCCAGCAGCTTCAGCGCGAACACTGAAGCTTTCTTT. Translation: CASSFSANTEAFF.

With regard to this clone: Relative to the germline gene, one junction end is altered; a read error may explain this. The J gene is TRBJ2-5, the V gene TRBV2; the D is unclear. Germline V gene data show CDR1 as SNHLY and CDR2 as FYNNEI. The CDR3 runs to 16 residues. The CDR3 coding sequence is TGTGCCGGCAGTGGTACAGACCATCTGTACCAAGAGACCCAGTACTTC. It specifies CAGSGTDHLYQETQYF.

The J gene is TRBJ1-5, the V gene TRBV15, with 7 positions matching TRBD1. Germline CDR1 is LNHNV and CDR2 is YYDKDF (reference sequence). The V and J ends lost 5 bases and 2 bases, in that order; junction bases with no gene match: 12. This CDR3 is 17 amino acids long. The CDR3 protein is CATSGSTDRVGNQPQHF. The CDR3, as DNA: TGTGCCACCAGCGGGAGCACCGACAGGGTAGGCAATCAGCCCCAGCATTTT. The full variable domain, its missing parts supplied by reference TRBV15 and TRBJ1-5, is DAMVIQNPRYQVTQFGKPVTLSCSQTLNHNVMYWYQQKSSQAPKLLFHYYDKDFNNEADTPDNFQSRRPNTSFCFLDIRSPGLGDTAMYLCATSGSTDRVGNQPQHFGDGTRLSIL.

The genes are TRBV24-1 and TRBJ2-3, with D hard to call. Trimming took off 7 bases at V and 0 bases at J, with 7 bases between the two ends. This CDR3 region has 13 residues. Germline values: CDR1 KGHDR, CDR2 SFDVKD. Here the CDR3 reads CATRAASTDTQYF. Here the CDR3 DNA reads TGTGCCACCAGGGCGGCGAGCACAGATACGCAGTATTTT.

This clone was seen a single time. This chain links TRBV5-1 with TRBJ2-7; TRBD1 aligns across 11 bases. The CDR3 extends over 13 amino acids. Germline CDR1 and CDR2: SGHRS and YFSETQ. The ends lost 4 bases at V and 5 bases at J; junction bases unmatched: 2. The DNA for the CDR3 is TGCGCCAGCAGCCGGACAGGGGGCCACGAGCAGTACTTC. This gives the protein CASSRTGGHEQYF.

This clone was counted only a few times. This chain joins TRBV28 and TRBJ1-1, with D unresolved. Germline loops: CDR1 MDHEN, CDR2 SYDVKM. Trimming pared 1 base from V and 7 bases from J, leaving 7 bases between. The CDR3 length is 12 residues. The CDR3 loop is CASSLSGIEAFF. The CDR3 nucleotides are TGTGCCAGCAGTTTATCCGGGATTGAAGCTTTCTTT.

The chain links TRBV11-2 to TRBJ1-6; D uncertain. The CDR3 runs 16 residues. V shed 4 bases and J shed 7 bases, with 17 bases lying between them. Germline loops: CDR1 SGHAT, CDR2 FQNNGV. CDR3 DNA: TGTGCCAGCAGCTCCGGGCTCCTTGGGAGGAATTCACCCCTCCACTTT. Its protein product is CASSSGLLGRNSPLHF.

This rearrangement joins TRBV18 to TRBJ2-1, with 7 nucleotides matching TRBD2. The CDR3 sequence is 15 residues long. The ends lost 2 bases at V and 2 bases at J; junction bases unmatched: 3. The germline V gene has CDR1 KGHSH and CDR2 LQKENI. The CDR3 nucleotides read TGTGCCAGCTCACCATGGGCGGGGGCCTACAATGAGCAGTTCTTC. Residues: CASSPWAGAYNEQFF.

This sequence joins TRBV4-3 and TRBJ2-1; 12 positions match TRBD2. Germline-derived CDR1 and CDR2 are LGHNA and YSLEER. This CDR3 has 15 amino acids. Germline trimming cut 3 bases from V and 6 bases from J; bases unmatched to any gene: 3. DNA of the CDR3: TGCGCCAGCAGCCAGACTAGCGGGGGTTTCAATGAGCAGTTCTTC. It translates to CASSQTSGGFNEQFF.